The 32 T cell receptor beta chains below all came from one sample that was sequenced in a study of cytomegalovirus exposure and HLA in healthy donors. The PCR made use of 60 Vbeta and 13 Jbeta primers. TCRdb's table, derived via immunoSEQ multiplex PCR, lists solely in-frame clones and lacks some. The sample contains 90,000 to 120,000 clones, over 75% of which appear only once. The sample was PBMCs. The receptors shown here come from a male donor in good health and CMV-seronegative.

The table lists this clone with a few counts. The chain recombines TRBV28 with TRBJ2-4, with D tentatively TRBD2 (5 bases). CDR3 length equals 14 residues. Trimming shortened V by 1 base and J by 9 bases, and 13 bases separated the two germline ends. The V gene's germline CDR1 is MDHEN and CDR2 SYDVKM. The CDR3 DNA reads TGTGCCAGCAGTTTATCTACCGGGAAGTTCATTCAGTACTTC. Its protein is CASSLSTGKFIQYF.

V gene TRBV14 combines with J gene TRBJ2-7; 10 bases line up with TRBD2. Germline loops: CDR1 SGHDN, CDR2 FVKESK. The junction had 5 bases not matched to a gene; V was cut back by 2 bases and J by 4 bases. The CDR3 length is 15 residues. The DNA of the CDR3 is TGTGCCAGCAGCCAACCGGGACTAGCGCGGTACGAGCAGTACTTC. Its translation: CASSQPGLARYEQYF.

The chain combines TRBV7-6 with TRBJ2-3, with 9 positions matching TRBD2. Germline CDR1 is SGHVS and CDR2 is FNYEAQ. The CDR3 runs 16 residues. Unmatched junction bases numbered 4, after V lost 1 base and J lost 2 bases. The CDR3 reads CASSLGAGGLTDTQYF. The CDR3 DNA reads as TGTGCCAGCAGCTTAGGAGCGGGAGGACTCACAGATACGCAGTATTTT.

The chain combines TRBV28 with TRBJ2-7, with D possibly matching TRBD1 (5 bases). CDR1 MDHEN and CDR2 SYDVKM come from the germline V gene. This CDR3 is built from 13 residues. V dropped 3 bases and J dropped 3 bases, with 9 bases sitting between them. The CDR3 nucleotides are TGTGCCAGCAGTTTTTGGCAGGGCTACGAGCAGTACTTC. As protein: CASSFWQGYEQYF.

This sequence joins TRBV7-9 and TRBJ1-1, with 7 bases fitting TRBD1. CDR3 length: 17 amino acids. The ends lost 5 bases at V and 4 bases at J; junction bases unmatched: 16. The germline V gene encodes CDR1 SEHNR and CDR2 FQNEAQ (reference sequence). The CDR3 loop is CASSARDSLKPATEAFF. The CDR3 DNA is TGTGCCAGCAGCGCCCGGGACAGCCTTAAGCCGGCCACTGAAGCTTTCTTT.

This clone is a singleton in its sample. This chain joins TRBV5-1 and TRBJ2-1, with D possibly matching TRBD1 (6 bases). The CDR3 runs to 11 residues. With 4 bases removed from V and 10 bases from J, the gap between germline ends came to 9 bases. CDR1 is SGHRS and CDR2 is YFSETQ in the germline V gene. The CDR3 spells CASSDTGEQFF. CDR3 bases: TGCGCCAGCAGCGATACAGGGGAGCAGTTCTTC.

The chain couples TRBV11-2 to TRBJ2-7; 8 bases match TRBD1. With 4 bases clipped from V and 4 bases from J, the junction kept 9 bases outside the gene matches. Germline V CDR1 and CDR2: SGHAT, FQNNGV. This CDR3 comprises 15 residues. The CDR3: CASSSRPTGAYEQYF. The CDR3 DNA sequence: TGTGCCAGCAGCTCCCGACCGACAGGGGCGTACGAGCAGTACTTC.

The gene calls are TRBV5-4 and TRBJ1-4; D gene ambiguous. The CDR3 spans 13 residues. Looked up from germline, CDR1 is SGHNT and CDR2 is YYREEE (reference sequence). The V and J ends lost 2 bases and 7 bases respectively, with 9 bases between them. The CDR3 DNA is TGTGCCAGCAGCTTTGGCATCTCTGAAAAACTGTTTTTT. It is translated as CASSFGISEKLFF.

The chain couples TRBV7-7 to TRBJ2-5; 8 positions match TRBD1. This CDR3 is 15 amino acids long. CDR1 SSHAT and CDR2 FNYEAQ come from the germline V gene (reference sequence). The V segment lost 8 bases and the J segment 5 bases; nucleotides outside the gene matches: 13. The CDR3 bases are TGTGCCAGCCAACAAACAGGGGGGACGGACGAGACCCAGTACTTC. Translated, it gives CASQQTGGTDETQYF.

In this sample, this clone turned up once. CDR3 DNA sequence: TGTGCCAGCTCACCGGCGGACTGGCTCAGTGGCTACACCTTC. It is translated as CASSPADWLSGYTF. The V gene is TRBV18, the J gene TRBJ1-2; D is ambiguous. Per germline, CDR1 KGHSH and CDR2 LQKENI. The CDR3 sequence is 14 residues long. The ends were cut back, 3 bases at V and 7 bases at J, with 15 bases in the middle.

The chain joins TRBV4-2 to TRBJ1-2; perhaps TRBD1 as D (6 bases). CDR1 and CDR2 (germline): LGHNA, YNFKEQ. Trimming took 4 bases from V and 3 from J, leaving 18 bases between them. The CDR3 totals 16 residues. CDR3: CASSPHAGATDYGYTF. CDR3 sequence (DNA): TGTGCCAGCAGCCCTCATGCGGGGGCGACAGACTATGGCTACACCTTC.

The chain is built from TRBV19 and TRBJ1-1; possible D gene TRBD1, 5 bases. CDR1 is LNHDA, CDR2 SQIVND, per germline (reference sequence). Trimming shortened V by 3 bases and J by 1 base, and 9 bases separated the two germline ends. The CDR3 is 14 residues long. For the CDR3, the DNA is TGTGCCAGTAGTATCGGGGGGACGAACACTGAAGCTTTCTTT. Amino acids: CASSIGGTNTEAFF.

A few counts support this clone. This sequence joins TRBV19 and TRBJ1-1, with 7 bases matching TRBD1. This CDR3 spans 15 amino acids. Unmatched junction bases numbered 15, after V lost 9 bases and J lost 5 bases. Germline assignment: CDR1 LNHDA and CDR2 SQIVND (reference sequence). DNA of the CDR3: TGTGCCAGAAGCGGTGACAGGGAAGAGGGGACTGAAGCTTTCTTT. Residues: CARSGDREEGTEAFF.

The sample holds a few counts of this clone. This chain connects TRBV25-1 to TRBJ1-6, with 8 bases that match TRBD1. CDR1 is MGHDK and CDR2 is SYGVNS in the germline V gene. The CDR3 is made up of 17 amino acids. Trimming removed 0 bases from V and 10 bases from J; junction bases left unmatched: 11. For the CDR3, the DNA is TGTGCCAGCAGTGAATATTCCAGGGGGCGCGATGGCTCACCCCTCCACTTT. Protein: CASSEYSRGRDGSPLHF.

The V gene is TRBV6-6, the J gene TRBJ2-1; TRBD2 matches at 12 bases. CDR3 length: 15 residues. From germline, CDR1 is MNHNY and CDR2 SVGAGI (reference sequence). Trimming removed 4 bases from V and 6 bases from J; junction bases left unmatched: 4. CDR3 DNA sequence: TGTGCCAGCAGTTTTCTAGCGGGAGGGCCCAATGAGCAGTTCTTC. Amino acids: CASSFLAGGPNEQFF.

The V and J genes are TRBV27 and TRBJ2-7; the D gene is possibly TRBD2 (6 bases). CDR3 length: 11 amino acids. Deletions cut 8 bases from V and 3 bases from J, with 8 bases between. Germline V gene data show CDR1 as MNHEY and CDR2 as SMNVEV (reference sequence). This CDR3 reads CASWRGYEQYF. DNA for the CDR3: TGTGCCAGCTGGAGGGGCTACGAGCAGTACTTC.

Written as DNA, the CDR3 is TGTGCCAGCAGCTTACAGGGGAAGGGGGCCGGGGAGCTGTTTTTT. The encoded protein is CASSLQGKGAGELFF. This chain uses TRBV7-9 with TRBJ2-2; perhaps TRBD1 as D (6 bases). Trimming cost V 2 bases and J 6 bases, with 13 bases left between them. Germline CDR1 is SEHNR and CDR2 is FQNEAQ (reference sequence). There are 15 residues in the CDR3.

The chain is built from TRBV27 and TRBJ1-5; 7 bases fit TRBD1. CDR1 and CDR2 from the germline V gene are MNHEY and SMNVEV (reference sequence). The V segment lost 5 bases and the J segment 1 base; nucleotides outside the gene matches: 5. The CDR3 is made up of 15 amino acids. The CDR3 loop reads CASSLGQLSNQPQHF. CDR3 sequence (DNA): TGTGCCAGCAGTCTGGGACAGTTGAGCAATCAGCCCCAGCATTTT.

This clone was seen more than once but under ten times. The chain recombines TRBV7-9 with TRBJ2-7; 8 nucleotides match TRBD2. The germline gives CDR1 SEHNR, CDR2 FQNEAQ (reference sequence). The CDR3 is 14 amino acids. V trimming: 3 bases; J trimming: 2 bases; junction bases outside the gene matches: 3. CDR3 in DNA: TGTGCCAGCAGCTTTAGCGGGAACCCCTACGAGCAGTACTTC. Translation gives CASSFSGNPYEQYF.

The chain links TRBV7-9 to TRBJ2-2; 7 nucleotides align to TRBD2. The CDR3 covers 16 residues. The V segment lost 3 bases and the J segment 2 bases; nucleotides outside the gene matches: 6. Germline lookup yields CDR1 SEHNR and CDR2 FQNEAQ (reference sequence). As DNA, the CDR3 is TGTGCCAGCAGCTTTGGGGGGGAAGGTAACACCGGGGAGCTGTTTTTT. This gives the protein CASSFGGEGNTGELFF. Drawing the rest from reference TRBV7-9 and TRBJ2-2, the complete variable domain is DTGVSQNPRHKITKRGQNVTFRCDPISEHNRLYWYRQTLGQGPEFLTYFQNEAQLEKSRLLSDRFSAERPKGSFSTLEIQRTEQGDSAMYLCASSFGGEGNTGELFFGEGSRLTVL.

The chain has TRBV5-6 and TRBJ2-1; tentative D call: TRBD2 (6 bases). This CDR3 contains 13 residues. V lost 4 bases and J lost 6, with 11 bases in between. Germline CDR1 is SGHDT and CDR2 is YYEEEE. The CDR3 sequence is CASSIGTPNEQFF. The CDR3 coding sequence is TGTGCCAGCAGCATCGGGACTCCCAATGAGCAGTTCTTC. Looking up the rest from reference TRBV5-6 and TRBJ2-1 gives the full variable domain: DAGVTQSPTHLIKTRGQQVTLRCSPKSGHDTVSWYQQALGQGPQFIFQYYEEEERQRGNFPDRFSGHQFPNYSSELNVNALLLGDSALYLCASSIGTPNEQFFGPGTRLTVL.

This chain links TRBV19 with TRBJ1-1; 8 nucleotides line up with TRBD1. Germline-derived CDR1 and CDR2 are LNHDA and SQIVND (reference sequence). V gave up 9 bases and J gave up 7 bases; unmatched junction bases: 13. The CDR3 length is 14 residues. The CDR3 reads CASRRMDRVGEAFF. The CDR3 DNA reads as TGTGCCAGCCGCCGGATGGACAGGGTGGGTGAAGCTTTCTTT. Using reference TRBV19 and TRBJ1-1 for the parts outside the CDR3, the full variable domain is DGGITQSPKYLFRKEGQNVTLSCEQNLNHDAMYWYRQDPGQGLRLIYYSQIVNDFQKGDIAEGYSVSREKKESFPLTVTSAQKNPTAFYLCASRRMDRVGEAFFGQGTRLTVV.

The chain joins TRBV11-1 to TRBJ2-1; 7 bases fit TRBD2. The V gene end was trimmed by 2 bases and the J gene end by 1 base; junction bases not matched to a gene: 8. The CDR3 runs 17 residues. From germline, CDR1 is SGHAT and CDR2 FQDESV (reference sequence). The CDR3 spells CASSLSAGLSSYNEQFF. The CDR3 DNA sequence: TGTGCCAGCAGCTTATCCGCGGGACTATCGTCCTACAATGAGCAGTTCTTC. The full variable domain, in which reference TRBV11-1 and TRBJ2-1 provide the parts outside the CDR3, is EAEVAQSPRYKITEKSQAVAFWCDPISGHATLYWYRQILGQGPELLVQFQDESVVDDSQLPKDRFSAERLKGVDSTLKIQPAELGDSAMYLCASSLSAGLSSYNEQFFGPGTRLTVL.

This chain connects TRBV29-1 to TRBJ1-2, with a tentative D call TRBD1 (5 bases). V was clipped by 0 bases and J by 8 bases, with 25 bases between them. In germline, CDR1 is SQVTM, CDR2 ANQGSEA. The length of the CDR3 is 17 residues. The CDR3 loop is CSVEDRMTATPYRGYTF. CDR3 sequence (DNA): TGCAGCGTTGAAGATCGAATGACAGCAACTCCCTATCGCGGCTACACCTTC.

The V and J genes are TRBV18 and TRBJ1-5; TRBD1 matches at 9 bases. Germline-derived CDR1 and CDR2 are KGHSH and LQKENI. Trimming at V came to 5 bases and at J to 0 bases, leaving 8 bases not matched to a gene. The CDR3 totals 17 residues. CDR3 sequence: CASSYRDRDHSNQPQHF. CDR3 nucleotides: TGTGCCAGCTCATACCGGGACAGGGACCATAGCAATCAGCCCCAGCATTTT.

The J gene is TRBJ2-7, the V gene TRBV27; 7 nucleotides match TRBD2. The CDR3 covers 15 residues. Germline values: CDR1 MNHEY, CDR2 SMNVEV (reference sequence). V lost 2 bases to trimming and J lost 0 bases; unmatched junction nucleotides: 4. For the CDR3, the DNA is TGTGCCAGCAGTTTAGGGCTAGCGGTCTCCTACGAGCAGTACTTC. It is translated as CASSLGLAVSYEQYF.

The chain uses TRBV4-1 and TRBJ2-5; 11 nucleotides line up with TRBD2. With V trimmed by 0 bases and J by 5 bases, 5 bases remained unmatched. The CDR3 contains 16 residues. Germline CDR1 and CDR2: MGHRA and YSYEKL. The CDR3 loop is CASSQETSGRRETQYF. DNA of the CDR3: TGCGCCAGCAGCCAAGAAACTAGCGGGAGACGGGAGACCCAGTACTTC.

The table lists this clone with a few counts. J is TRBJ1-2 and V is TRBV6-5; tentatively, D is TRBD1 (5 bases). CDR1 MNHEY and CDR2 SVGAGI come from the germline V gene. The V end lost 0 bases, the J end lost 5 bases, and 10 bases lay between the germline ends. This CDR3 contains 14 residues. CDR3 DNA: TGTGCCAGCAGTTACTCGGGGGGTGATTATGGCTACACCTTC. Its translation is CASSYSGGDYGYTF.

This rearrangement joins TRBV7-2 to TRBJ1-2, with 8 bases fitting TRBD1. J gave up 4 bases and V 5 bases, and 6 bases lay outside the gene matches. The germline CDR1 and CDR2 sequences are SGHTA and FQGNSA. The CDR3 runs to 14 residues. The CDR3 here is CASSPGQALYGYTF. The CDR3 DNA follows: TGTGCCAGCAGCCCGGGACAGGCCCTCTATGGCTACACCTTC.

The J gene is TRBJ2-1, the V gene TRBV10-1, with a possible D match to TRBD2 (6 bases). The V gene lost 7 bases and the J gene lost 6 bases, with 25 bases spanning the gap. There are 17 residues in the CDR3. CDR1 WNHNN and CDR2 SYGVQD come from the germline V gene (reference sequence). The CDR3 protein is CASINYEGAGNSNEQFF. CDR3 coding DNA: TGCGCCAGCATTAATTATGAAGGAGCGGGCAACAGCAATGAGCAGTTCTTC.

The V call is TRBV21-1, the J call TRBJ1-5; the DNA was not used to check the table's D call, TRBD1. TRBV21-1 is assigned pseudogene status. CDR3 length equals 16 residues. CDR3 sequence (DNA): TGTGCCAGCAGCATCTCGGAACAGGGGGCGAGGCAGCCCCAGCATTTT. Protein sequence: CASSISEQGARQPQHF.

The chain is built from TRBV19 and TRBJ2-7; maybe TRBD2 (6 bases). V was trimmed by 6 bases and J by 4 bases, leaving 22 bases between them. CDR1 and CDR2 (germline): LNHDA, SQIVND (reference sequence). This CDR3 comprises 16 residues. For the CDR3, the DNA is TGTGCCAGTAGCACCGGGACTCCCTATCTGCATTACGAGCAGTACTTC. It codes for CASSTGTPYLHYEQYF.